This T cell receptor beta chain is from a study of CD8 T cells in ankylosing spondylitis. This clonotype was found a few times. What it binds is not known. This CDR3 contains 20 residues. Germline CDR1 is LGHNT and CDR2 is FRNRAP. The V end was cut by 6 bases, the J end by 0 bases, with 27 bases between. Study-wide results and limits: It was reported that disease-linked clones were significantly enriched in matched ankylosing spondylitis synovial fluid. Characteristic, it appeared, of ankylosing spondylitis blood was a TCR beta motif of eight highly homologous variants.

Generation of TCR beta libraries employed quantitative 5'-RACE incorporating molecular barcodes. TCRdb passed the 5' RACE reads through MiXCR, listing each CDR3 protein once. The sample shows more than 300,000 distinct CDR3 sequences, around a tenth of them seen only once. This sequence was found in a female donor with ankylosing spondylitis or in good health (not recorded which). The chain combines TRBV12-5 with TRBJ2-1, with D possibly TRBD1 on 6 matching bases. Sequenced material: blood, either unsorted or a sorted T cell fraction (not recorded which). CDR3 in DNA: TGTGCTAGTGGCCAGGCCCGGGACACTGAAAGCGGTAGCTCCTACAATGAGCAGTTCTTC. This codes for CASGQARDTESGSSYNEQFF.